Presented here are 26 T cell receptor delta chains from one specimen sequenced in a study of γδ T cells in repeated Plasmodium falciparum infection (dated by TCRdb to 2020 to 2023). For bulk TCR repertoire analysis, Vgamma9/Vdelta2+ and Vdelta2-negative gammadelta T cell populations were isolated by flow sorting from peripheral blood mononuclear cells. Receptors were amplified or captured by multiplex PCR. The data were produced on an Illumina MiSeq. TCRdb called clones anew from the public reads via CATT; matching DNA rows were later pooled. Here the sample has 85,000 to 100,000 delta-chain clones; less than 1% occur a single time. The ten largest account for approximately 10% of the sample. Input material: gamma-delta T cells from blood. The receptors derive from a pool of human donors (malaria-infected and uninfected, not separated).

This clone was recorded many times. The gene calls are TRDV1 and TRDJ1, with 9 bases lining up with TRDD3. This CDR3 is built from 22 residues. Germline V gene lookup returns CDR1 TSWWSYY and CDR2 QGS. Trimming cost V 3 bases and J 0 bases; bases outside gene matches: 23. The DNA for the CDR3 is TGTGCTCTTGGGGACCCCTACGTTCTCACTGGGGGACCGAGCATGTACACCGATAAACTCATCTTT. This sequence encodes CALGDPYVLTGGPSMYTDKLIF.

With regard to this clone: A far larger clone is a single base away, which makes a read error likely. This specimen includes other DNA sequences encoding the same CDR3. The CDR3 is CACDTGQYWGIPSLRYTDKLIF. The CDR3 DNA sequence: TGTGCCTGTGACACCGGACAATACTGGGGGATCCCTTCCCTCAGATACACCGATAAACTCATCTTT. The chain carries TRDV2 and TRDJ1; 10 bases map to TRDD3. The J gene, not given by TCRdb, was assigned here from a germline match of the nucleotide sequence. Germline V gives CDR1 GEAIGNYY, CDR2 EKD. After removal of 0 bases from V and 0 bases from J, the junction contained 21 bases not matched to a gene. The CDR3 is 22 amino acids.

This clone was seen more than once but under ten times. TCRdb records a much larger clone's protein for this DNA, with a difference at residue 8 that likely arises from a read error; the protein given is the translation of the DNA. The chain has TRDV2 and TRDJ1; a weak D match, TRDD3 (6 bases). The CDR3 consists of 17 residues. Germline lookup yields CDR1 GEAIGNYY and CDR2 EKD. V was cut by 1 base and J by 0 bases, with 17 bases left in between. The DNA for the CDR3 is TGTGCCTGTGACACTGGGGGGAATTACCGGTACACCGATAAACTCATCTTT. As protein: CACDTGGNYRYTDKLIF.

This clone was detected ten times or more. The protein TCRdb lists belongs to a much larger clone and differs from this DNA's translation at residue 5, which points to a read error; the protein shown is made from the DNA. The chain combines TRDV2 with TRDJ1; 10 bases line up with TRDD3. The V and J ends lost 3 bases and 4 bases, in that order; junction bases with no gene match: 10. Germline CDR1 reads GEAIGNYY; CDR2 reads EKD. The CDR3 is 16 amino acids. The CDR3 bases are TGTGCCTGTGACGCAAGTCGGGGGATACGAGACGATAAACTCATCTTT. As protein: CACDASRGIRDDKLIF.

In its sample, this clone was seen a few times. A far larger clone lies a single base away; this is likely a read error. Additional DNA sequences in this sample encode the identical CDR3. This sequence joins TRDV1 and TRDJ1, with D maybe TRDD3 (6 bases). The J gene is absent in TCRdb and was assigned here via DNA matching to germline. CDR1 and CDR2 from the germline V gene are TSWWSYY and QGS. V was pared by 1 base and J by 2 bases, with 23 bases between. The CDR3 sequence is 19 residues long. CDR3 nucleotide sequence: TGTGCTCTTGGGGAACCTTTCCCCCTCATACTGGGTCGGACCGATAAACTCATCTTT. Translation gives CALGEPFPLILGRTDKLIF.

With respect to this clone: A read error is likely here: a far larger clone is one base away. The sample holds other DNA sequences that translate to the same CDR3. V and J are TRDV1 and TRDJ1; 7 positions agree with TRDD2. Here the J gene came from matching the DNA to germline, since TCRdb omits it. CDR1 TSWWSYY and CDR2 QGS come from the germline V gene. The CDR3 length is 21 residues. The V and J ends lost 0 bases and 0 bases, in that order; junction bases with no gene match: 19. CDR3 coding DNA: TGTGCTCTTGGGGAACTTTTCCTACCGAACTCCGATCGTGCGGACACCGATAAACTCATCTTT. It is translated as CALGELFLPNSDRADTDKLIF.

As for this clone: The amino acid sequence in TCRdb belongs to a much larger clone and departs from this DNA's translation at residue 12, likely a sequencing read error; the sequence shown is translated from the DNA. This chain links TRDV1 with TRDJ1, with a tentative D call TRDD2 (5 bases). Deletions cut 6 bases from V and 0 bases from J, with 32 bases between. CDR3 length equals 21 residues. Germline lookup yields CDR1 TSWWSYY and CDR2 QGS. CDR3 in amino acids: CALGPRRSRVDSTSYTDKLIF. The CDR3 nucleotides are TGTGCTCTTGGTCCTAGGAGGTCCCGGGTCGACTCGACCTCGTACACCGATAAACTCATCTTT.

This clone has a handful of counts. TCRdb assigns this DNA the protein of a much larger clone, which departs from its translation at residue 21; this likely reflects a read error, and the protein shown comes from translating the DNA. The rearrangement links TRDV1 to TRDJ3; the D gene is possibly TRDD3 (8 bases). The CDR3 covers 25 residues. Germline CDR1 reads TSWWSYY; CDR2 reads QGS. CDR3 protein: CALGDPIFLQGDNRADSWDTQQMFF. CDR3 DNA: TGTGCTCTTGGGGATCCAATTTTCCTACAGGGGGATAACCGTGCGGACTCCTGGGACACCCAACAGATGTTTTTC.

A few counts support this clone. TCRdb's entry gives the protein of a much larger clone, which mismatches this DNA's translation at residue 11, likely from a read error; the protein reported here is translated from the DNA. The rearrangement joins TRDV2 to TRDJ1; possible D gene TRDD3, 5 bases. The CDR3 is 16 residues long. CDR1 is GEAIGNYY, CDR2 EKD, per germline. Trimming shortened V by 0 bases and J by 3 bases, and 16 bases separated the two germline ends. The DNA for the CDR3 is TGTGCCTGTGACACCGTGGGGACCTCCCGCGCCGATAAACTCATCTTT. Residues: CACDTVGTSRADKLIF.

This clone was counted a few times. TCRdb's entry gives the protein of a much larger clone, which mismatches this DNA's translation at residue 7, likely from a read error; the protein reported here is translated from the DNA. The gene calls are TRDV2 and TRDJ1; the D gene is possibly TRDD3 (5 bases). The J gene, missing from TCRdb, was assigned here through DNA to germline matching. The germline V gene encodes CDR1 GEAIGNYY and CDR2 EKD. V was shortened by 1 base and J by 1 base, with 15 bases between the two germline ends. The CDR3 spans 16 residues. The CDR3 coding sequence is TGTGCCTGTGACACGGGGAGTTATAGGATCACCGATAAACTCATCTTT. This gives the protein CACDTGSYRITDKLIF.

This clone was detected ten times or more. The protein that TCRdb holds for this DNA derives from a much larger clone and differs from the translated DNA at residue 3, which likely indicates a read error; the protein shown here is translated from the DNA. V is TRDV2 and J is TRDJ1; a weak D match, TRDD3 (5 bases). The J gene is absent in TCRdb and was assigned here via DNA matching to germline. The CDR3 is 14 amino acids. From germline, CDR1 is GEAIGNYY and CDR2 EKD. The CDR3 sequence is CARDTVTGNDKLIF. Written as DNA, the CDR3 is TGTGCCCGTGACACCGTAACGGGGAACGATAAACTCATCTTT.

This clone was detected a few times. Since a far larger clone is one base different, this is likely a read error. This CDR3 is also generated by other DNA sequences in the sample. J gene calling gave no result, while the V gene is TRDV1; the D call of TRDD3 is as the table states it, not checked on the DNA. Germline CDR1 and CDR2: TSWWSYY and QGS. This CDR3 is 19 amino acids long. Written as DNA, the CDR3 is TGTGCTCTTGGGGAACTTCTCTCACCCCGATGGGGTTACACCGATAAACTCATCTTC. This sequence encodes CALGELLSPRWGYTDKLIF.

In the case of this clone: The protein given by TCRdb reflects a much larger clone and differs at residue 14 from this DNA's translation, likely from a read error; the protein shown is the DNA's translation. The V and J genes are TRDV2 and TRDJ3; 12 bases match TRDD3. TCRdb records no J gene; here it was assigned by comparing the DNA to germline. The CDR3 contains 19 residues. Per germline, CDR1 GEAIGNYY and CDR2 EKD. The CDR3 region is CACDSLGDTSSWDIRQMFF. For the CDR3, the DNA is TGTGCCTGTGATTCTCTGGGGGATACGAGCTCCTGGGACATCCGACAGATGTTTTTC.

This clone has just a few counts. The amino acid sequence in TCRdb belongs to a much larger clone and departs from this DNA's translation at residue 7, likely a sequencing read error; the sequence shown is translated from the DNA. The rearrangement links TRDV2 to TRDJ1; 10 bases agree with TRDD3. Matching the DNA to germline supplied the J gene, which TCRdb does not give. Trimming at V came to 0 bases and at J to 0 bases, leaving 15 bases not matched to a gene. There are 20 residues in the CDR3. Germline V gene data show CDR1 as GEAIGNYY and CDR2 as EKD. DNA for the CDR3: TGTGCCTGTGACACCGGCCCCCTACTGGGGGATCGACAATACACCGATAAACTCATCTTT. Residues: CACDTGPLLGDRQYTDKLIF.

This clone occurred a few times. A much larger clone differs by one base, so this may be a read error. The sample contains more than one DNA sequence encoding this CDR3. No J gene was assigned, while the V gene was called as TRDV2; TRDD3 reflects the table's D call only, with no check against the DNA. The length of the CDR3 is 15 residues. The germline V gene encodes CDR1 GEAIGNYY and CDR2 EKD. DNA for the CDR3: TGTGCCTGTGACTCCCTACTAGGGGACACCGATAAACTCATTTTT. Translating gives CACDSLLGDTDKLIF.

This clone was picked up a small number of times. Given a far larger clone just one base away, this is likely a sequencing read error. Other DNA variants within this sample encode the same CDR3. The genes are TRDV2 and TRDJ1; 12 bases line up with TRDD3. TCRdb lists no J gene, so it was determined here by aligning the DNA to germline. The germline V gene encodes CDR1 GEAIGNYY and CDR2 EKD. This CDR3 region has 16 residues. V gave up 3 bases and J gave up 2 bases; unmatched junction bases: 6. DNA for the CDR3: TGTGCCTGTGACCCACTACTGGGGGATACTACCGATAAACTCATCTTT. This encodes CACDPLLGDTTDKLIF.

Ten or more counts support this clone. This DNA's translation differs at residue 21 from TCRdb's protein, which comes from a much larger clone; a read error is likely, and the protein shown is translated from the DNA. The V and J genes are TRDV1 and TRDJ1; 9 bases agree with TRDD3. The germline gives CDR1 TSWWSYY, CDR2 QGS. CDR3 length equals 22 residues. The CDR3 DNA reads TGTGCTCTTGGGTCACAATCCTACGACCGGGGATACGTCCGGGAGAACACCGATAAACTCACCTTT. Residues: CALGSQSYDRGYVRENTDKLTF.

This clone came up many times. TCRdb's protein for this DNA is that of a much larger clone and differs from the translation at residue 14, likely a read error; the protein shown is the DNA translation. The chain employs TRDV2 and TRDJ1; 7 nucleotides match TRDD3. The CDR3 has 17 residues. Per the germline V gene, CDR1 is GEAIGNYY and CDR2 is EKD. CDR3 nucleotide sequence: TGTGCCTGCGACCGGATGGGGGGATCTCCGGGCACCGATGAACTCATCTTT. Translating gives CACDRMGGSPGTDELIF.

In regard to this clone: The protein given by TCRdb reflects a much larger clone and differs at residue 20 from this DNA's translation, likely from a read error; the protein shown is the DNA's translation. The CDR3 protein is CACDTVSRGSVPVYLDTDKHIF. The CDR3 DNA reads TGTGCCTGTGACACTGTTTCCAGGGGGTCAGTACCGGTTTATCTAGACACCGATAAACACATCTTT. No J gene was named, though the V gene is TRDV2; the table's D call TRDD3 went unverified against the DNA. Germline assignment: CDR1 GEAIGNYY and CDR2 EKD. The CDR3 length is 22 residues.

As regards this clone: A read error is likely here: a far larger clone is one base away. The sample has other DNA sequences that encode this CDR3 too. This chain connects TRDV1 to TRDJ1; 8 bases agree with TRDD3. The J gene was not available in TCRdb and was assigned here by matching the DNA to germline segments. This CDR3 has 22 residues. V lost 7 bases to trimming and J lost 0 bases; unmatched junction nucleotides: 28. The germline V gene has CDR1 TSWWSYY and CDR2 QGS. The CDR3 here is CALEAPPSHTGGRQLYTDKLIF. Here the CDR3 DNA reads TGTGCTCTTGAGGCCCCACCGTCCCATACTGGGGGCCGACAACTGTACACCGATAAACTCATCTTT.

This clone was counted a few times. A far bigger clonotype differs at one base, so this is likely a read error. The sample has other DNA sequences that encode this CDR3 too. The chain couples TRDV2 to TRDJ4; 11 bases are a match to TRDD3. TCRdb offers no J gene call, so here the DNA was matched to germline to obtain one. Germline loops: CDR1 GEAIGNYY, CDR2 EKD. The CDR3 spans 18 residues. CDR3 in DNA: TGCGCCTGTGACACCGTCGGTGGGGGATACGCATACGAAGGACCCCTGATCTTT. As protein: CACDTVGGGYAYEGPLIF.

This clone was picked up many times. The protein that TCRdb holds for this DNA derives from a much larger clone and differs from the translated DNA at residue 8, which likely indicates a read error; the protein shown here is translated from the DNA. The J gene is TRDJ1, the V gene TRDV2; TRDD3 is a possible D gene (5 bases). The CDR3 totals 15 residues. Looked up from germline, CDR1 is GEAIGNYY and CDR2 is EKD. V dropped 0 bases and J dropped 2 bases, with 12 bases sitting between them. CDR3 bases: TGTGCCTGTGACACCGGGGGGGTACTAACCGATAAACTCATCTTT. Protein sequence: CACDTGGVLTDKLIF.

This clone was counted at least ten times. This sequence joins TRDV1 and TRDJ1; 13 positions agree with TRDD3. Germline CDR1 reads TSWWSYY; CDR2 reads QGS. The junction had 11 bases not matched to a gene; V was cut back by 0 bases and J by 7 bases. CDR3 length equals 18 residues. CDR3 in amino acids: CALGELVLGDTSGGKLIF. CDR3 coding DNA: TGTGCTCTTGGGGAACTAGTACTGGGGGATACGAGCGGTGGTAAACTCATCTTT.

This clone was seen many times. This specimen includes other DNA sequences encoding the same CDR3. The chain joins TRDV2 to TRDJ1, with TRDD3 matching 13 bases. From germline, CDR1 is GEAIGNYY and CDR2 EKD. V lost 4 bases, J lost 2 bases, and 12 bases stayed unmatched. The length of the CDR3 is 18 residues. The CDR3 DNA follows: TGTGCCTGTGATCTAATTACTGGGGGATACGCGGGGACCGATAAACTCATCTTT. This translates into CACDLITGGYAGTDKLIF.

Many counts were recorded for this clone. The TCRdb record carries a much larger clone's protein, which differs from this DNA's translation at residue 8; a read error is the likely cause, and the protein listed here is the DNA translation. The chain has TRAV36/DV7 and TRDJ1; 7 bases are a match to TRDD3. Per the germline V gene, CDR1 is VTNFRS and CDR2 is LTSSGIE (reference sequence). This CDR3 has 16 residues. V lost 4 bases to trimming and J lost 0 bases; unmatched junction nucleotides: 12. As DNA, the CDR3 is TGTGCTGTGTCCAATACTGGGGAATATTACACCGATAAACTCATCTTT. Protein: CAVSNTGEYYTDKLIF.

As to this clone: The protein TCRdb lists belongs to a much larger clone and differs from this DNA's translation at residue 9, which points to a read error; the protein shown is made from the DNA. The gene calls are TRDV2 and TRDJ1, with D unclear. TCRdb gives no J gene; it was assigned here by matching the DNA to germline. The germline V gene has CDR1 GEAIGNYY and CDR2 EKD. V was cut by 0 bases and J by 1 base, with 11 bases left in between. The CDR3 has 15 amino acids. CDR3 region: CACDTGTVSTDKLIF. The DNA of the CDR3 is TGTGCCTGTGACACCGGAACTGTTAGCACCGATAAACTCATCTTT.